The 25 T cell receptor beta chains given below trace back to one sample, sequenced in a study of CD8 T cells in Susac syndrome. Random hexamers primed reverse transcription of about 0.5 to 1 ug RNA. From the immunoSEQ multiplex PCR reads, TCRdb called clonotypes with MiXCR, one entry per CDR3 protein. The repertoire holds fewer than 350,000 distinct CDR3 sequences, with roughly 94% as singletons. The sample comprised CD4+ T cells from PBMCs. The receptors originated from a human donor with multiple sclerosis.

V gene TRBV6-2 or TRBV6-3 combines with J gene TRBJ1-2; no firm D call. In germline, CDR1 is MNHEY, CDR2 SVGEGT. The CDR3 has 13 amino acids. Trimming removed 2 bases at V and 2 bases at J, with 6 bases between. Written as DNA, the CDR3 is TGTGCCAGCAGTTACGATGGGAACTATGGCTACACCTTC. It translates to CASSYDGNYGYTF.

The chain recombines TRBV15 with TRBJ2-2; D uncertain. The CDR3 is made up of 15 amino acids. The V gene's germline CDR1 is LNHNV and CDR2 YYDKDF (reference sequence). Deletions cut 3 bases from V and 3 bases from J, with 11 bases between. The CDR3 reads CATSRGRRDTGELFF. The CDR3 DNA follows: TGTGCCACCAGCAGGGGCCGACGGGACACCGGGGAGCTGTTTTTT. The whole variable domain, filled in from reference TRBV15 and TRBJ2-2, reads DAMVIQNPRYQVTQFGKPVTLSCSQTLNHNVMYWYQQKSSQAPKLLFHYYDKDFNNEADTPDNFQSRRPNTSFCFLDIRSPGLGDTAMYLCATSRGRRDTGELFFGEGSRLTVL.

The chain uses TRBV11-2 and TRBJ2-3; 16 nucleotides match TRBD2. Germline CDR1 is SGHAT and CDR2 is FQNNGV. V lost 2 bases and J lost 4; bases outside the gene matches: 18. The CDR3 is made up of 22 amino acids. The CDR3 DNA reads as TGTGCCAGCAGCTTACGAGCGGGGGGGGGACTAGCGGGAGGGCCCCGGTCAGATACGCAGTATTTT. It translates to CASSLRAGGGLAGGPRSDTQYF. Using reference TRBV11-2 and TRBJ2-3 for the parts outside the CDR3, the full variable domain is EAGVAQSPRYKIIEKRQSVAFWCNPISGHATLYWYQQILGQGPKLLIQFQNNGVVDDSQLPKDRFSAERLKGVDSTLKIQPAKLEDSAVYLCASSLRAGGGLAGGPRSDTQYFGPGTRLTVL.

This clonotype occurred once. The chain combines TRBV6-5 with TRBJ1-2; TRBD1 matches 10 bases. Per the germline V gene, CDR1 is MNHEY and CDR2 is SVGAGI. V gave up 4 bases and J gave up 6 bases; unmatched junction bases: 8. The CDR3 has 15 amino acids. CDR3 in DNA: TGTGCCAGCAGTTCCACCTACGGACAGGGGGATGGCTACACCTTC. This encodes CASSSTYGQGDGYTF.

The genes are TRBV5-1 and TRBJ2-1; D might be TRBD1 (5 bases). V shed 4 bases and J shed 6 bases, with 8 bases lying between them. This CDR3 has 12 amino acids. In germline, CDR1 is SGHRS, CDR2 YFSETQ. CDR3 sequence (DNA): TGCGCCAGCAGCATCAGGGTCAATGAGCAGTTCTTC. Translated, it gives CASSIRVNEQFF.

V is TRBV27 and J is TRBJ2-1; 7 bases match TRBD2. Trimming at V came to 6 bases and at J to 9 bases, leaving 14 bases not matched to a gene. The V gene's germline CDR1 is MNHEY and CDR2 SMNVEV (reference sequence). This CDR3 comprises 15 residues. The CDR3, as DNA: TGTGCCAGCAGCAGACTGGCGGGAGTCGGGGGTGAGCAGTTCTTC. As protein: CASSRLAGVGGEQFF.

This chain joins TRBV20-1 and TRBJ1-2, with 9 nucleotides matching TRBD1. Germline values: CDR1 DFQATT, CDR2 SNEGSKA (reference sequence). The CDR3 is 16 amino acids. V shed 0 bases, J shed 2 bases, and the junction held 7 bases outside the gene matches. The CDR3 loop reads CSARDGTGRENYGYTF. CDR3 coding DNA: TGCAGTGCTAGAGATGGGACAGGGAGGGAGAACTATGGCTACACCTTC.

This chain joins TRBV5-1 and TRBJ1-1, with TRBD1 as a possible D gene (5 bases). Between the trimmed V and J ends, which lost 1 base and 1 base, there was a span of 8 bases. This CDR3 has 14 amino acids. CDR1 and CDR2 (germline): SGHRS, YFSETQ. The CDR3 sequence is CASSLTGRNTEAFF. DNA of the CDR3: TGCGCCAGCAGCTTGACGGGACGGAACACTGAAGCTTTCTTT.

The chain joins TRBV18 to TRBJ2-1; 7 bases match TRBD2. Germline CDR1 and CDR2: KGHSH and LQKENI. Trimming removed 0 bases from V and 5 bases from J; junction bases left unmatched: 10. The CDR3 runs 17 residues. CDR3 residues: CASSPPSSSGVNNEQFF. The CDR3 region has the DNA TGTGCCAGCTCACCACCGTCGAGCAGCGGGGTAAACAATGAGCAGTTCTTC.

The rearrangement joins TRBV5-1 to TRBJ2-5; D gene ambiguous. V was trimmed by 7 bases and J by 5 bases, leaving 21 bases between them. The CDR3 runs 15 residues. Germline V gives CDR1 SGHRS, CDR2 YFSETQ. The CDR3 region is CASAPQVGDTETQYF. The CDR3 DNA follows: TGCGCCAGCGCCCCTCAAGTTGGTGACACTGAGACCCAGTACTTC.

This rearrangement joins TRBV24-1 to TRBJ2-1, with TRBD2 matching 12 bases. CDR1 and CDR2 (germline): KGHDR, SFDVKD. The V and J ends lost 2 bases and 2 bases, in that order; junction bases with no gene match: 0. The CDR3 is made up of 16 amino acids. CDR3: CATSDSSGRAYNEQFF. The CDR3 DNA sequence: TGTGCCACCAGTGATTCTAGCGGGAGGGCCTACAATGAGCAGTTCTTC.

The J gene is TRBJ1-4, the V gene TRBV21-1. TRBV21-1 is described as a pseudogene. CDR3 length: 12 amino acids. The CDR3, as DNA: TGTGCCAGCAGCCACGAGGGTGAAAAACTGTTTTTT. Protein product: CASSHEGEKLFF.

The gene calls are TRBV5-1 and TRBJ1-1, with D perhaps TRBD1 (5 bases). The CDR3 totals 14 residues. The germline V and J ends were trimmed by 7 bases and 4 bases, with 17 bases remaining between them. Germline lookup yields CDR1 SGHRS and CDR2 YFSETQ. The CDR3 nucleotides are TGCGCCAGCCGCTCCCTGACTGGGGGCACTGAAGCTTTCTTT. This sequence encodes CASRSLTGGTEAFF.

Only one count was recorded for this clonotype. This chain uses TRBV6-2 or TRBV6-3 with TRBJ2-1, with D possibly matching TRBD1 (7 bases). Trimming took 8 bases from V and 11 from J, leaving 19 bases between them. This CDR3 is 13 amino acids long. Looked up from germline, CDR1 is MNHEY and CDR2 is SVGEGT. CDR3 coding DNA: TGTGCCAGCGACTCCCAGGGGGGAGTAAAGCAGTTCTTC. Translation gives CASDSQGGVKQFF.

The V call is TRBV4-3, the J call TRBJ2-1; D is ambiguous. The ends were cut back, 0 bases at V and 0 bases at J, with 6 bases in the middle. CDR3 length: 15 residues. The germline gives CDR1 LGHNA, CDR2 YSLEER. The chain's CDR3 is CASSQDYSSYNEQFF. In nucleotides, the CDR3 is TGCGCCAGCAGCCAAGATTATAGCTCCTACAATGAGCAGTTCTTC.

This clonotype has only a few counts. CDR3 loop: CAWARGSLAVGETQYF. In DNA, the CDR3 is TGTGCCTGGGCCCGGGGTTCGCTAGCGGTGGGGGAGACCCAGTACTTC. The J gene is TRBJ2-5, the V gene TRBV30; TRBD2 aligns across 7 bases. The trim removed 5 bases at V and 5 bases at J, leaving 17 bases unmatched. Per germline, CDR1 GTSNPN and CDR2 SVGIG (reference sequence). The CDR3 runs 16 residues.

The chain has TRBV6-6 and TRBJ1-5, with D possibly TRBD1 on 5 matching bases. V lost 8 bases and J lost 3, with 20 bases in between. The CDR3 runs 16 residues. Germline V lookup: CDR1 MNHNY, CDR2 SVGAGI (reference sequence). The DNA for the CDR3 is TGTGCCAGCCTCTCCGCCGGACGGACACTCAATCAGCCCCAGCATTTT. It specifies CASLSAGRTLNQPQHF.

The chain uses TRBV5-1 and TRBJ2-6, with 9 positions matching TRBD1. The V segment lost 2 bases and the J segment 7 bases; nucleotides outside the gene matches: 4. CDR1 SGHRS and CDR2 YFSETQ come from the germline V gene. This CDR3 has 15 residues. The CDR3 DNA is TGCGCCAGCAGCTTCACAGGGGGCGAAGCCAACGTCCTGACTTTC. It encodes CASSFTGGEANVLTF.

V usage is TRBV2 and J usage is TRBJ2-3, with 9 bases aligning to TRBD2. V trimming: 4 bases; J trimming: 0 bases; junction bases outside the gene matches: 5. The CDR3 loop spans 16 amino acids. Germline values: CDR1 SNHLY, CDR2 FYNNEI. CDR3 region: CASSGRTSASTDTQYF. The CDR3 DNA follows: TGTGCCAGCAGTGGGAGGACTAGCGCAAGCACAGATACGCAGTATTTT.

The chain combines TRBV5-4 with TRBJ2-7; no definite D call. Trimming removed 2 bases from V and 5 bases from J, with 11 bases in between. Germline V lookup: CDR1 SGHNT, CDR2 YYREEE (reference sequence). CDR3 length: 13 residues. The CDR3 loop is CASSLAGRNEQYF. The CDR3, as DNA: TGTGCCAGCAGCTTAGCCGGCAGGAACGAGCAGTACTTC.

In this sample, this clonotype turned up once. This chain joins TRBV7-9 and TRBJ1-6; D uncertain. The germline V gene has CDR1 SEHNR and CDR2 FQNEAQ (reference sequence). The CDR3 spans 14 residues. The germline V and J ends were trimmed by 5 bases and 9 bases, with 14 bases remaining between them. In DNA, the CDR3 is TGTGCCAGCAGCCAAGGGCTTCCGCCTTCACCCCTCCACTTT. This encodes CASSQGLPPSPLHF.

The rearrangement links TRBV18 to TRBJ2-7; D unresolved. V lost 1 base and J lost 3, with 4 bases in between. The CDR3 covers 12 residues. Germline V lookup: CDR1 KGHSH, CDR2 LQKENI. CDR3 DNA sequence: TGTGCCAGCTCACCACGGGGCTACGAGCAGTACTTC. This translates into CASSPRGYEQYF.

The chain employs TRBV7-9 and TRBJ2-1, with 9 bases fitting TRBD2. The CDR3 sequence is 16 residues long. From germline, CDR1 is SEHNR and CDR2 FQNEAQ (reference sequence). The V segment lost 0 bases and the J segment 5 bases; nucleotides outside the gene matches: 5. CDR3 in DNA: TGTGCCAGCAGCTTAGCTCGGACTAGCGAGAACAATGAGCAGTTCTTC. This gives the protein CASSLARTSENNEQFF.

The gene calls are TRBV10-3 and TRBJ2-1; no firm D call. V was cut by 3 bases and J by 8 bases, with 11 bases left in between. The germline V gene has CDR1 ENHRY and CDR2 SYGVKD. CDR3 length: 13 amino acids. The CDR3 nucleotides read TGTGCCATCAGTGAACATGGGGTCTATGAGCAGTTCTTC. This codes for CAISEHGVYEQFF.

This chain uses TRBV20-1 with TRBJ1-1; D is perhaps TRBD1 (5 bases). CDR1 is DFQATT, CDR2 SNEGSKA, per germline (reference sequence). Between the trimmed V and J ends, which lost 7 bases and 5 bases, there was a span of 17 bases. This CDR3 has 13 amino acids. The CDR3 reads CSVMGPLGTEAFF. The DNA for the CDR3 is TGCAGTGTAATGGGACCCCTGGGGACTGAAGCTTTCTTT.